Described below is a single T cell receptor (beta chain) sequence and its context. Its antigen remains unidentified. This sample is drawn from a study of T cells in Graves' hyperthyroidism and ophthalmopathy. Whole-study results and caveats: It was a median approximately 6.9 months before onset that the model predicted ophthalmopathy.

Amplified TCR beta CDR3 regions derived from RNA transcripts. The study used the HTBI primer set for a first-round RT-PCR of the TCR CDR3. From the multiplex PCR reads, TCRdb called clonotypes with MiXCR, one entry per CDR3 protein. Of about half a million distinct CDR3 sequences in the sample, more than 15% are singletons; the top ten hold around 28%. Ophthalmopathy patients all had a Clinical Activity Score of at least 3, a NOSPECS grade of at least 4 and disease under 3 months old. Uncontrolled infection, other autoimmune disease, pregnancy or lactation led to exclusion. Looked up from germline, CDR1 is MNHEY and CDR2 is SVGEGT. The CDR3 spans 14 residues. Trimming removed 3 bases from V and 2 bases from J, with 8 bases in between.

This TCR was recovered from a woman between 25 and 40 years old with Graves' ophthalmopathy. The chain recombines TRBV6-2 or TRBV6-3 with TRBJ1-5; no clear D gene. Sequences were obtained from blood. CDR3 sequence (DNA): TGTGCCAGCAGTTATGGAGGGCGCAATCAGCCCCAGCATTTT. It codes for CASSYGGRNQPQHF.